The 18 T cell receptor beta chains in this list originate from one sample, sequenced in a study of blood T cells in healthy people across ages. Primed by a sample-barcoded 5' primer and a J-beta primer mix, a second PCR proceeded for about 6 to 11 cycles. Each CDR3 protein gets one entry after TCRdb re-called the 5' RACE reads with MiXCR. The sample contains around 940,000 distinct CDR3 sequences, roughly half of which appear only once. The source material was blood. The receptors stem from a woman aged 60-70 years in good health.

The genes are TRBV4-1 and TRBJ1-4; weak D call: TRBD1 (5 bases). The germline CDR1 and CDR2 sequences are MGHRA and YSYEKL. The CDR3 sequence is 16 residues long. Trimming left V 2 bases short and J 4 bases short, with 14 bases between. In DNA form, the CDR3 reads TGCGCCAGCAGCCAAACAACCGGGACGGGTAATGAAAAACTGTTTTTT. This gives the protein CASSQTTGTGNEKLFF.

The chain is built from TRBV28 and TRBJ2-1; 13 positions match TRBD2. The CDR3 extends over 19 amino acids. The germline V gene has CDR1 MDHEN and CDR2 SYDVKM. The J segment lost 12 bases and the V segment lost 3 bases, leaving 20 bases of the junction unmatched. The CDR3 here is CASSFWTSGSETGIDRQFF. For the CDR3, the DNA is TGTGCCAGCAGTTTTTGGACTAGCGGGAGCGAGACGGGGATTGATAGGCAGTTCTTC.

The table lists this clonotype with a few counts. The chain carries TRBV4-2 and TRBJ2-6; TRBD2 is a possible D gene (6 bases). Trimming shortened V by 1 base and J by 4 bases, and 11 bases separated the two germline ends. From germline, CDR1 is LGHNA and CDR2 YNFKEQ. This CDR3 has 16 residues. CDR3 sequence reads: CASSQVGGTGANVLTF. For the CDR3, the DNA is TGTGCCAGCAGCCAAGTGGGGGGAACCGGGGCCAACGTCCTGACTTTC.

This sequence joins TRBV29-1 and TRBJ1-1; 8 bases match TRBD1. The length of the CDR3 is 13 residues. The V and J ends lost 7 bases and 2 bases, in that order; junction bases with no gene match: 6. From germline, CDR1 is SQVTM and CDR2 ANQGSEA. DNA for the CDR3: TGCAGCGGCCAGGGGGCGCGAAACACTGAAGCTTTCTTT. The encoded protein is CSGQGARNTEAFF.

V gene TRBV7-3 combines with J gene TRBJ2-7, with 7 bases identical to TRBD2. This CDR3 region has 15 residues. V lost 1 base, J lost 3 bases, and 6 bases stayed unmatched. The V gene's germline CDR1 is SGHTA and CDR2 FQGTGA. The CDR3 region has the DNA TGTGCCAGCAGCTTAATTGCTAGCGGAATCTACGAGCAGTACTTC. The encoded protein is CASSLIASGIYEQYF.

This sequence joins TRBV30 and TRBJ2-7; no clear D. The closer fit of TRBJ2-5 to the DNA end suggests the J call may be wrong. This CDR3 has 12 amino acids. Germline V lookup: CDR1 GTSNPN, CDR2 SVGIG (reference sequence). The CDR3 sequence: CAWSVHGETQYF. DNA of the CDR3: TGTGCCTGGAGTGTACATGGGGAGACCCAGTACTTC.

In the case of this clonotype: A read error may produce the germline difference seen at one junction end. This chain joins TRBV28 and TRBJ2-4; D is perhaps TRBD1 (6 bases). CDR1 and CDR2 from the germline V gene are MDHEN and SYDVKM. The CDR3 sequence is 16 residues long. This CDR3 reads CASSPLLRGAKSIQYF. The CDR3 region has the DNA TGTGCCAGCAGTCCTTTACTCAGGGGAGCCAAAAGCATTCAGTACTTC.

This clonotype was found once. The rearrangement uses TRBV7-8 and TRBJ1-2, with D possibly matching TRBD1 (6 bases). V gave up 4 bases and J gave up 8 bases, with 14 bases separating them. The CDR3 is 13 amino acids. Germline CDR1 and CDR2: SGHVS and FQNEAQ. The CDR3 DNA reads TGTGCCAGCAGCTATCTGGACAGCGAAGGCTACACCTTC. Encoded protein: CASSYLDSEGYTF.

The chain's CDR3 is CAWSLGTGYNQPQHF. In DNA, the CDR3 is TGTGCCTGGAGTCTGGGGACAGGATACAATCAGCCCCAGCATTTT. The J gene is TRBJ1-5, the V gene TRBV30; 8 bases line up with TRBD1. The CDR3 consists of 15 residues. The V gene end was trimmed by 2 bases and the J gene end by 3 bases; junction bases not matched to a gene: 6. The V gene's germline CDR1 is GTSNPN and CDR2 SVGIG (reference sequence).

This chain connects TRBV15 to TRBJ2-6; weak D call: TRBD1 (5 bases). The V end was cut by 5 bases, the J end by 4 bases, with 12 bases between. CDR1 and CDR2 (germline): LNHNV, YYDKDF (reference sequence). This CDR3 has 15 amino acids. CDR3 DNA sequence: TGTGCCACCAGCCGCAGGGTTCCCGGGGCCAACGTCCTGACTTTC. The encoded protein is CATSRRVPGANVLTF.

V is TRBV29-1 and J is TRBJ2-5; 8 nucleotides match TRBD1. The J call is in doubt because the DNA end fits TRBJ2-7 better. The V gene's germline CDR1 is SQVTM and CDR2 ANQGSEA. This CDR3 is built from 12 residues. The CDR3 nucleotides are TGCAGCTTCTTTGGACAGGGATACGAGCAGTACTTC. It encodes CSFFGQGYEQYF.

The chain joins TRBV7-2 to TRBJ1-2; 8 positions agree with TRBD1. Trimming cost V 2 bases and J 7 bases; bases outside gene matches: 21. CDR3 size: 19 residues. CDR1 is SGHTA, CDR2 FQGNSA, per germline. The CDR3: CASSLRGGAGGAQIGGYTF. CDR3 bases: TGTGCCAGCAGCTTAAGAGGGGGGGCAGGGGGCGCCCAAATTGGTGGCTACACCTTC.

V gene TRBV7-9 combines with J gene TRBJ2-1; TRBD1 is a possible D gene (5 bases). Trimming pared 1 base from V and 3 bases from J, leaving 10 bases between. Germline CDR1 is SEHNR and CDR2 is FQNEAQ (reference sequence). The CDR3 contains 15 residues. Here the CDR3 reads CASSLVQGYYNEQFF. The CDR3 region has the DNA TGTGCCAGCAGCTTAGTCCAGGGCTACTACAATGAGCAGTTCTTC.

This chain connects TRBV7-9 to TRBJ2-5; D gene ambiguous. The CDR3 extends over 13 amino acids. Trimming shortened V by 6 bases and J by 5 bases, and 13 bases separated the two germline ends. Germline values: CDR1 SEHNR, CDR2 FQNEAQ (reference sequence). CDR3 sequence reads: CASSSPGAETQYF. CDR3 coding DNA: TGTGCCAGCAGTTCCCCCGGCGCGGAGACCCAGTACTTC. Variable domain in full (rest from reference TRBV7-9 and TRBJ2-5): DTGVSQNPRHKITKRGQNVTFRCDPISEHNRLYWYRQTLGQGPEFLTYFQNEAQLEKSRLLSDRFSAERPKGSFSTLEIQRTEQGDSAMYLCASSSPGAETQYFGPGTRLLVL.

V gene TRBV20-1 combines with J gene TRBJ1-2; possible D gene TRBD1, 5 bases. The germline V and J ends were trimmed by 1 base and 3 bases, with 9 bases remaining between them. This CDR3 is 13 amino acids long. Germline assignment: CDR1 DFQATT and CDR2 SNEGSKA (reference sequence). The CDR3 nucleotides are TGCAGTGCTAGAGTCGAGGGACACTATGGCTACACCTTC. The encoded protein is CSARVEGHYGYTF.

This rearrangement joins TRBV29-1 to TRBJ2-1, with D perhaps matching TRBD1 (7 bases). Germline V lookup: CDR1 SQVTM, CDR2 ANQGSEA. V shed 6 bases and J shed 4 bases, with 19 bases lying between them. The CDR3 is made up of 15 amino acids. As DNA, the CDR3 is TGCAGCGTAGGCGACAGGGACTTTCCTTACAATGAGCAGTTCTTC. Translated, it gives CSVGDRDFPYNEQFF.

The chain recombines TRBV5-1 with TRBJ2-1, with TRBD2 matching over 10 bases. The DNA matches TRBJ2-7 better at its end, which makes the J call doubtful. Looked up from germline, CDR1 is SGHRS and CDR2 is YFSETQ. CDR3 length equals 15 residues. CDR3 DNA sequence: TGCGCCAGCAGCTTGACAGCGGGAGGGCCGGACGAGCAGTACTTC. Translated, it gives CASSLTAGGPDEQYF.

In its sample, this clonotype was seen a few times. The V and J genes are TRBV18 and TRBJ2-5; D is unresolved. Trimming shortened V by 6 bases and J by 5 bases, and 16 bases separated the two germline ends. CDR3 size: 14 residues. The germline gives CDR1 KGHSH, CDR2 LQKENI. The CDR3 DNA reads TGTGCCAGCTCGTTTACGGTAAAGGCGGAGACCCAGTACTTC. It specifies CASSFTVKAETQYF.